This T cell receptor beta chain was identified during a study of blood T cell repertoires in COVID-19. Study at large: COVID-19 samples collected from the United States, Italy and Spain covered acute and convalescent phases. PBMCs, B-cell-depleted T cells, or T cells provided the cDNA or gDNA that made up the material.

V lost 8 bases, J lost 0 bases, and 11 bases stayed unmatched. This CDR3 has 18 amino acids. CDR1 LNHDA and CDR2 SQIVND come from the germline V gene (reference sequence). The authors' processing: How many nucleated cells were present was estimated from reference gene primer amplification. Sequencing used immunoSEQ multiplex PCR; TCRdb keeps in-frame clones, though not all of them. The V and J calls and clone size were taken over from that table, and D and trimming were inferred from the DNA. The sample has tens of thousands of clones, 85% to 95% seen once. The rearrangement joins TRBV19 to TRBJ1-5; 12 bases map to TRBD1. This receptor was identified in a woman at least 80 years old with acute or convalescent COVID-19. The material sequenced was peripheral blood. CDR3 nucleotides: TGTGCCAGTTCGACCGGGACAGGGGGCATGTATAGCAATCAGCCCCAGCATTTT. This encodes CASSTGTGGMYSNQPQHF.